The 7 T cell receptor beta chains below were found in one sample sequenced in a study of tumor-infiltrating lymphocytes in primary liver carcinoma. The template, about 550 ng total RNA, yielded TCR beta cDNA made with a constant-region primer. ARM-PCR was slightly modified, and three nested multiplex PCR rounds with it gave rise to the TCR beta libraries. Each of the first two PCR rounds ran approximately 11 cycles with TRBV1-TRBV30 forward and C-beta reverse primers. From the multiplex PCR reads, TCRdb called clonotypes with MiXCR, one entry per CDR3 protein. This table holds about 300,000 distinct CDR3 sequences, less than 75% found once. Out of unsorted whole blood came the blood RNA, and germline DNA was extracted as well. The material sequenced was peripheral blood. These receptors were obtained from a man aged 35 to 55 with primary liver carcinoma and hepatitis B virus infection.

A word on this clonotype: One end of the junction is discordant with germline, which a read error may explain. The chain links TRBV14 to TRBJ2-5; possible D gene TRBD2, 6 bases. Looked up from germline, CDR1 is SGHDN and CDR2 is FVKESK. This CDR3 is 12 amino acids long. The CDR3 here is CASSQVAETRYF. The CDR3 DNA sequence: TGTGCCAGCAGCCAAGTAGCGGAGACCCGGTACTTC. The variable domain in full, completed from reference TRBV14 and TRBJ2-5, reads EAGVTQFPSHSVIEKGQTVTLRCDPISGHDNLYWYRRVMGKEIKFLLHFVKESKQDESGMPNNRFLAERTGGTYSTLKVQPAELEDSGVYFCASSQVAETRYFGPGTRLLVL.

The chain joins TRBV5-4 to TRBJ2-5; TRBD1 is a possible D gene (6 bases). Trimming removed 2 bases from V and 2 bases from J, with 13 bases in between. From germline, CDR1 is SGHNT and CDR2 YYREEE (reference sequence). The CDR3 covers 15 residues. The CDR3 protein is CASSFPTGSQETQYF. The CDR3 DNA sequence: TGTGCCAGCAGCTTTCCCACAGGGTCTCAAGAGACCCAGTACTTC.

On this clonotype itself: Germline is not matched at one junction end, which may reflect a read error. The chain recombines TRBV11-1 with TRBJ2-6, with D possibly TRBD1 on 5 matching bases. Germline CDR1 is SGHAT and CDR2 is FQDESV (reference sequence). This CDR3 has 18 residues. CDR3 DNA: TGCGCCAGCAGCAGGGCTCCAGGCCATACCTCTGGGGCCAACGTCCTGACTTTC. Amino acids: CASSRAPGHTSGANVLTF.

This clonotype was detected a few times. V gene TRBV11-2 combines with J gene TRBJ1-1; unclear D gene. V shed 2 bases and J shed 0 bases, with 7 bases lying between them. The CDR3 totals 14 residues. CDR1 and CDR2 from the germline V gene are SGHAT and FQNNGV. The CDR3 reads CASSLSRVNTEAFF. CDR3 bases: TGTGCCAGCAGCTTAAGCAGAGTGAACACTGAAGCTTTCTTT.

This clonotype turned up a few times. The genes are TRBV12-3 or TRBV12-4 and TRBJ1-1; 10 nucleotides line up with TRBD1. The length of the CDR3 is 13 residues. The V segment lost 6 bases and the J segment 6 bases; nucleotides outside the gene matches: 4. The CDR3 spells CASSRQGAAEAFF. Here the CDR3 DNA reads TGTGCCAGCAGCCGACAGGGGGCCGCTGAAGCTTTCTTT.

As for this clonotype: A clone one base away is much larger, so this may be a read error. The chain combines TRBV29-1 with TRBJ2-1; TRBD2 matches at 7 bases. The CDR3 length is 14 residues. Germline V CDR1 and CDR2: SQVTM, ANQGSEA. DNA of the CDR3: TGCAGCGTTGAAGGGACTAGGGTCTACAATAAGCAGTTCTTC. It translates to CSVEGTRVYNKQFF.

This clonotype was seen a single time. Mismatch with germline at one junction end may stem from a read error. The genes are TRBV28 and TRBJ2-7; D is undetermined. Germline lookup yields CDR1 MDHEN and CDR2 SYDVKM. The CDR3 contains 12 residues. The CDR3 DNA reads TGTACCAGCACCCCCGGATCCTGGATGCAGTACTTC. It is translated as CTSTPGSWMQYF.